The 28 T cell receptor beta chains presented below share a single source sample, sequenced in a study of T cell repertoires in cytomegalovirus infection. TCRdb used MiXCR to reprocess the reads, holding one entry per CDR3 protein. This sample has more than 250,000 distinct CDR3 sequences, with about an eighth found just once. Sequenced: PBMCs. These receptor sequences come from a human donor in good health (CMV status not recorded). Some clones in this sample may be carry-over from other donors' samples.

This clonotype was detected ten times or more. The gene calls are TRBV2 and TRBJ2-3, with TRBD1 as a possible D gene (6 bases). Germline values: CDR1 SNHLY, CDR2 FYNNEI. The V and J ends lost 6 bases and 6 bases respectively, with 13 bases between them. The CDR3 has 13 residues. The CDR3 loop is CASRGTGPDTQYF. CDR3 DNA: TGTGCCAGCAGAGGAACAGGGCCCGATACGCAGTATTTT.

The chain couples TRBV7-6 to TRBJ2-1; 7 bases line up with TRBD2. The CDR3 is 15 residues long. From germline, CDR1 is SGHVS and CDR2 FNYEAQ. V trimming: 5 bases; J trimming: 5 bases; junction bases outside the gene matches: 9. The DNA of the CDR3 is TGTGCCAGCAGCCAACCGGGGGGAGGTGACAATGAGCAGTTCTTC. Protein: CASSQPGGGDNEQFF.

This clonotype has only a few counts. This rearrangement joins TRBV10-1 to TRBJ2-3; possible D gene TRBD2, 6 bases. CDR3 size: 16 residues. Germline assignment: CDR1 WNHNN and CDR2 SYGVQD (reference sequence). V was pared by 3 bases and J by 3 bases, with 16 bases between. CDR3 nucleotide sequence: TGCGCCAGCAGTGATCGGTCTAGCGTACTAACAGATACGCAGTATTTT. As protein: CASSDRSSVLTDTQYF.

This chain connects TRBV29-1 to TRBJ1-3; D is perhaps TRBD1 (5 bases). V was cut by 6 bases and J by 0 bases, with 9 bases left in between. Germline CDR1 SQVTM, CDR2 ANQGSEA. CDR3 length: 13 amino acids. CDR3: CSVKGASGNTIYF. CDR3 in DNA: TGCAGCGTCAAAGGGGCCTCTGGAAACACCATATATTTT.

This clonotype has at least ten counts. The rearrangement links TRBV7-2 to TRBJ2-2; no reliable D call. Germline CDR1 reads SGHTA; CDR2 reads FQGNSA. This CDR3 is 12 amino acids long. The V gene lost 5 bases and the J gene lost 8 bases, with 9 bases spanning the gap. CDR3 bases: TGTGCCAGCAGCGTCCCTGGGGGGGAGCTGTTTTTT. Amino acids: CASSVPGGELFF.

The table lists this clonotype with many counts. The chain is built from TRBV6-1 and TRBJ2-3, with D perhaps TRBD1 (7 bases). The V and J ends lost 5 bases and 0 bases respectively, with 18 bases between them. Germline lookup yields CDR1 MNHNS and CDR2 SASEGT. This CDR3 has 17 residues. The CDR3 bases are TGTGCCAGCAGTCCTTCTACAGGGGCGGGAAGCACAGATACGCAGTATTTT. It yields the protein CASSPSTGAGSTDTQYF.

This clonotype was detected many times. The rearrangement links TRBV7-2 to TRBJ2-7, with 11 bases matching TRBD2. The V gene end was trimmed by 5 bases and the J gene end by 3 bases; junction bases not matched to a gene: 6. Germline CDR1 reads SGHTA; CDR2 reads FQGNSA. The CDR3 spans 15 residues. In nucleotides, the CDR3 is TGTGCCAGCAGCCTTGGACTAGCGGGCCGCTACGAGCAGTACTTC. Its protein product is CASSLGLAGRYEQYF.

This chain connects TRBV5-1 to TRBJ1-2; D is unresolved. Germline CDR1 is SGHRS and CDR2 is YFSETQ. The CDR3 loop spans 14 amino acids. Trimming pared 0 bases from V and 6 bases from J, leaving 12 bases between. CDR3 nucleotides: TGCGCCAGCAGCTTGGCGACTCCGAAGAATGGCTACACCTTC. Amino acids: CASSLATPKNGYTF.

A word on this clonotype: A read error may be the cause here, since a much bigger clone is one base away. This chain joins TRBV7-2 and TRBJ2-5, with TRBD1 matching over 11 bases. Germline CDR1 SGHTA, CDR2 FQGNSA. This CDR3 contains 15 residues. CDR3 nucleotides: TGTGCCAGCAGCTCGGACAGGGGGCATGGAGAGACCCATTACTTC. It translates to CASSSDRGHGETHYF.

This clonotype was seen at least ten times. This rearrangement joins TRBV28 to TRBJ2-2, with 12 bases lining up with TRBD2. With V trimmed by 5 bases and J by 7 bases, 8 bases remained unmatched. Germline V lookup: CDR1 MDHEN, CDR2 SYDVKM. The CDR3 extends over 16 amino acids. The CDR3 loop is CASSLLTSGSRGELFF. CDR3 sequence (DNA): TGTGCCAGCAGTCTCTTGACTAGCGGGAGTCGCGGGGAGCTGTTTTTT.

The chain couples TRBV28 to TRBJ2-3; no clear D. CDR3 length: 10 amino acids. The germline gives CDR1 MDHEN, CDR2 SYDVKM. Trimming took off 9 bases at V and 8 bases at J, with 9 bases between the two ends. As DNA, the CDR3 is TGTGCCAGTGGGTACGGTACGCAGTATTTT. Translated, it gives CASGYGTQYF.

This clonotype was picked up many times. V gene TRBV12-3 or TRBV12-4 combines with J gene TRBJ1-4, with D possibly matching TRBD1 (5 bases). Trimming removed 6 bases at V and 8 bases at J, with 13 bases between. The CDR3 totals 13 residues. The CDR3 nucleotides read TGTGCCAGCAGGGGGACCCGGGGGGAAAAACTGTTTTTT. This translates into CASRGTRGEKLFF.

The J gene is TRBJ1-5, the V gene TRBV7-9; D unclear. Germline V gives CDR1 SEHNR, CDR2 FQNEAQ (reference sequence). This CDR3 has 13 amino acids. V was pared by 1 base and J by 7 bases, with 8 bases between. The CDR3 sequence is CASSLDMGQPQHF. CDR3 sequence (DNA): TGTGCCAGCAGCTTAGATATGGGGCAGCCCCAGCATTTT.

The chain has TRBV5-1 and TRBJ2-7; 11 bases are a match to TRBD2. This CDR3 comprises 15 residues. Germline lookup yields CDR1 SGHRS and CDR2 YFSETQ. The V segment lost 2 bases and the J segment 4 bases; nucleotides outside the gene matches: 5. CDR3: CASSFLAGGFYEQYF. The CDR3 DNA sequence: TGCGCCAGCAGCTTTCTAGCGGGAGGCTTTTACGAGCAGTACTTC.

This rearrangement joins TRBV7-3 to TRBJ2-3; 14 bases line up with TRBD2. Germline CDR1 is SGHTA and CDR2 is FQGTGA. V dropped 4 bases and J dropped 4; count of bases not matched to a gene: 4. This CDR3 has 16 residues. This CDR3 is CASSSGLAGVADTQYF. CDR3 sequence (DNA): TGTGCCAGCAGCTCGGGACTAGCGGGAGTAGCAGATACGCAGTATTTT.

CDR3 coding DNA: TGCAGCGCAAAGGCTGCGAACACTGAAGCTTTCTTT. Amino acids: CSAKAANTEAFF. The chain employs TRBV29-1 and TRBJ1-1; the D is unclear. The CDR3 has 12 amino acids. V lost 7 bases and J lost 1, with 10 bases in between. Germline V gene sequence: CDR1 SQVTM, CDR2 ANQGSEA. Together with reference TRBV29-1 and TRBJ1-1, the CDR3 gives the full variable domain: SAVISQKPSRDICQRGTSLTIQCQVDSQVTMMFWYRQQPGQSLTLIATANQGSEATYESGFVIDKFPISRPNLTFSTLTVSNMSPEDSSIYLCSAKAANTEAFFGQGTRLTVV.

This clonotype has a handful of counts. The chain employs TRBV15 and TRBJ2-5; 11 bases match TRBD1. V shed 5 bases and J 9 bases; nucleotides not matched to a gene: 14. The CDR3 loop spans 16 amino acids. CDR1 and CDR2 (germline): LNHNV, YYDKDF (reference sequence). The CDR3 loop reads CATSRSVGQGGWPQYF. DNA of the CDR3: TGTGCCACCAGCCGGTCGGTGGGACAGGGGGGTTGGCCCCAGTACTTC.

The chain has TRBV27 and TRBJ1-2, with 8 bases matching TRBD1. Germline V gene lookup returns CDR1 MNHEY and CDR2 SMNVEV (reference sequence). Losses at the gene ends were 3 bases for V and 6 bases for J; bases not matched to a gene: 9. The CDR3 covers 15 residues. The CDR3 is CASSLFQGAPDGYTF. CDR3 coding DNA: TGTGCCAGCAGTTTGTTCCAGGGGGCTCCAGATGGCTACACCTTC.

The chain links TRBV6-1 to TRBJ2-2; D is undetermined. From germline, CDR1 is MNHNS and CDR2 SASEGT. Trimming took 2 bases from V and 5 from J, leaving 6 bases between them. CDR3 size: 13 residues. This CDR3 reads CASSEKWTGELFF. CDR3 sequence (DNA): TGTGCCAGCAGTGAAAAGTGGACCGGGGAGCTGTTTTTT.

There are many counts of this clonotype. This chain joins TRBV7-8 and TRBJ1-6, with no clear D. The CDR3 is 14 residues long. V lost 4 bases to trimming and J lost 0 bases, with 4 bases between them. Germline V CDR1 and CDR2: SGHVS, FQNEAQ. The CDR3 loop reads CASSSGSYNSPLHF. DNA of the CDR3: TGTGCCAGCAGCTCAGGCTCCTATAATTCACCCCTCCACTTT.

This clonotype came up a few times. This chain joins TRBV14 and TRBJ2-1; 8 positions match TRBD1. CDR1 is SGHDN, CDR2 FVKESK, per germline. Trimming took 3 bases from V and 3 from J; bases not matched to a gene: 7. The CDR3 totals 16 residues. This CDR3 is CASSHPGGAVYNEQFF. The CDR3 bases are TGTGCCAGCAGCCACCCAGGGGGCGCGGTCTACAATGAGCAGTTCTTC.

This clonotype was recorded many times. V usage is TRBV7-9 and J usage is TRBJ2-2; maybe TRBD1 (6 bases). In germline, CDR1 is SEHNR, CDR2 FQNEAQ (reference sequence). The CDR3 covers 14 residues. V lost 6 bases to trimming and J lost 4 bases, with 12 bases between them. The CDR3 coding sequence is TGTGCCAGCAGACGTGACAGGTCCACCGGGGAGCTGTTTTTT. It yields the protein CASRRDRSTGELFF.

This clonotype has ten or more counts. Here the CDR3 reads CASSRGTAGELFF. The CDR3 DNA is TGTGCCAGCAGCCGAGGGACAGCCGGGGAGCTGTTTTTT. The J gene is TRBJ2-2, the V gene TRBV7-2; 7 nucleotides agree with TRBD1. The CDR3 is 13 amino acids. From germline, CDR1 is SGHTA and CDR2 FQGNSA. Unmatched junction bases numbered 3, after V lost 5 bases and J lost 6 bases.

This clonotype was recorded at least ten times. The CDR3 spells CASSLPRDPYEQYF. DNA of the CDR3: TGTGCCAGCAGCTTACCGAGGGACCCCTACGAGCAGTACTTC. V and J are TRBV7-9 and TRBJ2-7; either TRBD1 or TRBD2 may fit D (5 bases each). V lost 2 bases, J lost 2 bases, and 10 bases lay in between. CDR3 length: 14 residues. Germline assignment: CDR1 SEHNR and CDR2 FQNEAQ (reference sequence).

The V call is TRBV6-1, the J call TRBJ1-3; no definite D call. CDR3 length: 14 amino acids. V lost 11 bases to trimming and J lost 4 bases, with 18 bases between them. Germline V gives CDR1 MNHNS, CDR2 SASEGT. The CDR3 is CAASPGSSGNTIYF. For the CDR3, the DNA is TGTGCCGCCTCCCCGGGCTCTTCCGGAAACACCATATATTTT.

The genes are TRBV5-8 and TRBJ2-2, with D tentatively TRBD1 (5 bases). V was shortened by 4 bases and J by 8 bases, with 18 bases between the two germline ends. Per the germline V gene, CDR1 is SGHTS and CDR2 is YDEGEE. The CDR3 length is 15 residues. The CDR3 bases are TGTGCCAGCAGCCAGGGCAGGCGGCCGTCTGGGGAGCTGTTTTTT. Protein sequence: CASSQGRRPSGELFF.

The table lists this clonotype with a few counts. The J gene is TRBJ1-2, the V gene TRBV12-3 or TRBV12-4; maybe TRBD1 (5 bases). The CDR3 loop spans 13 amino acids. Between the trimmed V and J ends, which lost 5 bases and 8 bases, there was a span of 15 bases. This CDR3 is CASSLGQNGGYTF. The CDR3 DNA is TGTGCCAGCAGTCTCGGACAAAACGGGGGCTACACCTTC.

For the CDR3, the DNA is TGTGCCAGCATGGGGAACACCGGGGAGCTGTTTTTT. Protein product: CASMGNTGELFF. The chain links TRBV6-1 to TRBJ2-2; no clear D gene. The CDR3 covers 12 residues. Trimming took off 7 bases at V and 1 base at J, with 4 bases between the two ends. Germline V lookup: CDR1 MNHNS, CDR2 SASEGT.